The source of this T cell receptor beta chain is a study of blood T cell repertoires in COVID-19. Looking at the study overall: The study drew acute and convalescent COVID-19 samples from the United States, Italy and Spain. The cDNA or gDNA used as material had been derived from T cells, B-cell-depleted T cells, or PBMCs.

Under the authors' procedure: Reference gene primer amplification gave nucleated cell count estimates. TCRdb's copy holds only in-frame clones and misses some; the assay was immunoSEQ multiplex PCR. That table gives V, J and clone size, and the DNA gave D and trimming. Of 57,000 or so clones listed, around 88% were seen once; the top ten hold more than 14%. The germline V gene has CDR1 SNHLY and CDR2 FYNNEI. The V and J ends lost 3 bases and 2 bases, in that order; junction bases with no gene match: 4. This CDR3 has 15 amino acids. The chain recombines TRBV2 with TRBJ2-7, with 10 positions matching TRBD1. The sequence came from a human donor in a cohort sampled during active COVID-19. Sequencing was carried out using peripheral blood. The CDR3 DNA sequence: TGTGCCAGCAGTGAGTGGGGACAGGGGACCTACGAGCAGTACTTC. It is translated as CASSEWGQGTYEQYF.